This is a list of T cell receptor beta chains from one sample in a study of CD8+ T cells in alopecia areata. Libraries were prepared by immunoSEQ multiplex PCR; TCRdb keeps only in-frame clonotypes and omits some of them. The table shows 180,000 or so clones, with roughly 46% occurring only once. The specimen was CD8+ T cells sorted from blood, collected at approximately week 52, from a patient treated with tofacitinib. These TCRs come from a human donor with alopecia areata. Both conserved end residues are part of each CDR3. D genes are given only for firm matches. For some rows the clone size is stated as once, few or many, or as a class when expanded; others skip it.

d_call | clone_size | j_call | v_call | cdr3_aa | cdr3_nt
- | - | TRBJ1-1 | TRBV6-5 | CASSSSGGTEAFF | TGTGCCAGCAGTTCCTCAGGTGGCACTGAAGCTTTCTTT
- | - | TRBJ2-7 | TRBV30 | CAWSDDSSYEQYF | TGTGCCTGGAGTGATGACAGCTCCTACGAGCAGTACTTC
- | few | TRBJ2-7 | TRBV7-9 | CASSRDPLEQYF | TGTGCCAGCAGCCGGGACCCCTTAGAGCAGTACTTC
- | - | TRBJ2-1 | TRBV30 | CAWSVEEAGGWNEQFF | TGTGCCTGGAGTGTAGAGGAGGCAGGGGGGTGGAATGAGCAGTTCTTC
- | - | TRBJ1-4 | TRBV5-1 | CASSLGDHNEKLFF | TGCGCCAGCAGCTTGGGGGACCATAATGAAAAACTGTTTTTT
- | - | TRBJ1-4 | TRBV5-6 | CASSAPTGVNEKLFF | TGTGCCAGCAGCGCCCCGACAGGAGTTAATGAAAAACTGTTTTTT
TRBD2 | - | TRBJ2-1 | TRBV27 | CASTQLAGGEGEQFF | TGTGCCAGCACCCAGCTAGCGGGGGGGGAAGGTGAGCAGTTCTTC
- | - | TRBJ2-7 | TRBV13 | CASSQDPGTLEQYF | TGTGCCAGCAGCCAAGATCCCGGGACCCTTGAGCAGTACTTC
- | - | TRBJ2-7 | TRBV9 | CASSGGEPSHEQYF | TGTGCCAGCAGCGGGGGGGAGCCCTCCCACGAGCAGTACTTC
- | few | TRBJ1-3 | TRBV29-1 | CSVDGDSGNTIYF | TGCAGCGTTGACGGAGACTCTGGAAACACCATATATTTT
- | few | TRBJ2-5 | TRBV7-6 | CASSPLRSGPQYF | TGTGCCAGCAGCCCGCTAAGGTCCGGCCCCCAGTACTTC
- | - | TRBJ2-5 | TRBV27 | CASRGSETQYF | TGTGCCAGCAGGGGGTCCGAGACCCAGTACTTC
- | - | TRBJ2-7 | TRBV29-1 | CSVLDSAYEQYF | TGCAGCGTTTTGGACAGTGCCTACGAGCAGTACTTC
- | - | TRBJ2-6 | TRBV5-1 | CASSLGPQGTGANVLTF | TGCGCCAGCAGCTTAGGCCCACAGGGAACTGGGGCCAACGTCCTGACTTTC
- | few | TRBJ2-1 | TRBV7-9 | CASSYPRGASAYNEQFF | TGTGCCAGCAGCTATCCACGAGGGGCATCCGCCTACAATGAGCAGTTCTTC
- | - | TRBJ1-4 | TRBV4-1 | CASSLGPGGYEKLFF | TGCGCCAGCAGCCTTGGACCTGGGGGCTATGAAAAACTGTTTTTT
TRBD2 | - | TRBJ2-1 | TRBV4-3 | CASSPGGGSSYNEQFF | TGCGCCAGCAGCCCCGGGGGGGGGAGCTCCTACAATGAGCAGTTCTTC
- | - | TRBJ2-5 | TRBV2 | CASSDREETQYF | TGTGCCAGCAGTGACAGGGAAGAGACCCAGTACTTC
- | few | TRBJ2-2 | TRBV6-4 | CASSDGGAHTGELFF | TGTGCCAGCAGTGACGGGGGGGCCCACACCGGGGAGCTGTTTTTT
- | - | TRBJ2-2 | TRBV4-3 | CASSLGDGATGELFF | TGCGCCAGCAGCCTGGGAGACGGAGCCACCGGGGAGCTGTTTTTT
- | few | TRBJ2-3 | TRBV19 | CASSFRTVQADTQYF | TGTGCCAGTAGTTTCAGGACAGTACAAGCGGATACGCAGTATTTT
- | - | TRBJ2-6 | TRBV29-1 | CSVETLGTDSGANVLTF | TGCAGCGTTGAGACATTAGGAACCGACTCTGGGGCCAACGTCCTGACTTTC
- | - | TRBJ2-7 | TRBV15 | CATSGETGVDYEQYF | TGTGCCACCAGCGGGGAGACAGGCGTTGACTACGAGCAGTACTTC
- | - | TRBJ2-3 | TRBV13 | CASSPELADTQYF | TGTGCCAGCAGTCCAGAACTCGCGGATACGCAGTATTTT
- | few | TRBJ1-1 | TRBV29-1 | CSTCRDCSEAFF | TGCAGCACATGCCGGGACTGCAGTGAAGCTTTCTTT
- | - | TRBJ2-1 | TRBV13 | CASSSRDAAYNEQFF | TGTGCCAGCAGCTCCCGGGACGCAGCCTACAATGAGCAGTTCTTC
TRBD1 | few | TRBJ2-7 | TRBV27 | CASSFGQVYEQYF | TGTGCCAGCAGTTTTGGACAGGTTTACGAGCAGTACTTC
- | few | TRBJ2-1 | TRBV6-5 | CASSYALGTSYNEQFF | TGTGCCAGCAGTTACGCCCTAGGCACCTCCTACAATGAGCAGTTCTTC
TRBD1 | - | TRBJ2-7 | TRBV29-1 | CSVEDRTGVYEQYF | TGCAGCGTTGAAGATAGGACAGGGGTCTACGAGCAGTACTTC
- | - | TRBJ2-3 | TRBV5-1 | CASSLRDSLTDTQYF | TGCGCCAGCAGCTTGAGGGACTCGCTCACAGATACGCAGTATTTT
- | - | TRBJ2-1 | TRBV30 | CAWSGFSYNEQFF | TGTGCCTGGAGTGGCTTCAGTTACAATGAGCAGTTCTTC
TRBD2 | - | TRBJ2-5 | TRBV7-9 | CASSPTSAETQYF | TGTGCCAGCAGCCCCACTAGCGCCGAGACCCAGTACTTC
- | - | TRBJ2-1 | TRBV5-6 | CASSLGEPNEQFF | TGTGCCAGCAGCTTGGGCGAACCCAATGAGCAGTTCTTC
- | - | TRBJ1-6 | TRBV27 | CASSLVPGDSPLHF | TGTGCCAGCAGTTTAGTGCCGGGGGATTCACCCCTCCACTTT
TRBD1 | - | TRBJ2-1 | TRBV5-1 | CASSSLDRINEQFF | TGCGCCAGCAGCTCACTGGACAGGATCAATGAGCAGTTCTTC
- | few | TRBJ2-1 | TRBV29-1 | CSVEGEVEQFF | TGCAGCGTTGAAGGCGAGGTTGAGCAGTTCTTC
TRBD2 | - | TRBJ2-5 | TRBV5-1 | CASSLAYLTSEQETQYF | TGCGCCAGCAGCTTGGCCTATTTGACTAGCGAACAAGAGACCCAGTACTTC
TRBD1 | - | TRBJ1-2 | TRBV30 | CAWSVREGAAPTYTF | TGTGCCTGGAGTGTACGGGAGGGGGCTGCGCCAACCTACACCTTC
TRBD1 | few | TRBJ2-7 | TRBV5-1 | CASSLGQAWAYEQYF | TGCGCCAGCAGCCTAGGACAGGCCTGGGCCTACGAGCAGTACTTC
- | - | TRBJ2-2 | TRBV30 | CAWSIANTGVLFF | TGTGCCTGGAGTATAGCGAACACCGGGGTGCTGTTTTTT
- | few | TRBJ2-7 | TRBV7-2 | CASSLVEFPSEQYF | TGTGCCAGCAGCTTAGTTGAGTTCCCGTCCGAGCAGTACTTC
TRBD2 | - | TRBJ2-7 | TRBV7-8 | CASSYGTSGYEQYF | TGTGCCAGCAGTTACGGGACTAGCGGGTACGAGCAGTACTTC
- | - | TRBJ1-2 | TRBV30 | CAWETGDYGYTF | TGTGCCTGGGAGACAGGCGATTATGGCTACACCTTC
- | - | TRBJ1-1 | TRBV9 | CASSGGTGEAFF | TGTGCCAGCAGTGGTGGGACGGGTGAAGCTTTCTTT
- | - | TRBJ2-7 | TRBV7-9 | CASSSRRGPSYEQYF | TGTGCCAGCAGCTCACGACGTGGCCCATCCTACGAGCAGTACTTC
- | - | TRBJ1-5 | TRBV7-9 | CASSGPTGWGNQPQHF | TGTGCCAGCAGCGGACCAACAGGGTGGGGGAATCAGCCCCAGCATTTT
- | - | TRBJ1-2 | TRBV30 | CAWSVPGYGYTF | TGTGCCTGGAGTGTACCCGGATATGGCTACACCTTC
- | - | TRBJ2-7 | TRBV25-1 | CASTLSGSTYEQYF | TGTGCCAGCACCCTTAGCGGCTCGACCTACGAGCAGTACTTC
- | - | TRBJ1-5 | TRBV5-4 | CASSLGTGQPQHF | TGTGCCAGCAGCCTGGGGACGGGCCAGCCCCAGCATTTT
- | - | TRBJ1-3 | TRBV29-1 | CSVGTTGNTIYF | TGCAGCGTCGGGACGACTGGAAACACCATATATTTT
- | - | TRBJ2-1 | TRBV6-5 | CASGRGSSYNEQFF | TGTGCCAGCGGGCGGGGCTCCTCCTACAATGAGCAGTTCTTC
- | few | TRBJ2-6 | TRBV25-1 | CASSGLGRTGANVLTF | TGTGCCAGCAGTGGACTGGGAAGGACTGGGGCCAACGTCCTGACTTTC
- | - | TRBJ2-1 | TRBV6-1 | CASSGSPYPYNEQFF | TGTGCCAGCAGTGGAAGTCCCTACCCTTACAATGAGCAGTTCTTC